The text below deals with one TCR beta chain. Its antigen is currently unknown. The data derive from a study of T cells expressing NK-cell markers. Study overall: Seven of eight sequenced donors tested HCMV-seropositive; one tested seronegative.

Germline V gene data show CDR1 as MNHEY and CDR2 as SVGEGT. The length of the CDR3 is 14 residues. 5'RACE template switching with UMIs produced the TCR beta cDNA. TCRdb reanalyzed the 5' RACE reads, giving one entry per CDR3 protein sequence and no DNA. The sample totals 350,000 to 500,000 distinct CDR3 sequences. Study results and caveats: The CD3+CD56-NKG2C+ fraction of a few donors was likewise dominated by these clonotypes. Dominant NKG2C+ clonotypes accounted for roughly 1.0-7.0% of CD8+ T cells in about six donors.

The genes are TRBV6-2 or TRBV6-3 and TRBJ2-3. The clonotype was recovered from a woman between 18 and 69 years old in good health. The specimen was blood T cells: a sorted CD56 or NKG2C T cell subset, CD4+ or CD8+ T cells, or bulk PBMC T cells (not recorded which). CDR3 region: CASSYYSVTDTQYF.